Presented here are 15 T cell receptor beta chains from one specimen sequenced in a study of blood T cell repertoires in COVID-19. Libraries were prepared by immunoSEQ multiplex PCR; TCRdb keeps only in-frame clonotypes and omits some of them. This table has 400,000 to 450,000 clones, 80% to 90% appearing once. Specimen: PBMCs or T cells enriched from blood (not recorded which). These receptors all come from a man aged 25-45 years who had recovered from COVID-19.

The rearrangement links TRBV28 to TRBJ1-1; D is perhaps TRBD1 (5 bases). Between the trimmed V and J ends, which lost 3 bases and 10 bases, there was a span of 15 bases. Germline values: CDR1 MDHEN, CDR2 SYDVKM. CDR3 length equals 13 residues. CDR3 loop: CASSFGQGPGAFF. The CDR3 nucleotides are TGTGCCAGCAGTTTTGGACAAGGGCCAGGAGCTTTCTTT.

As for this clone: This CDR3 is also generated by other DNA sequences in the sample. The V call is TRBV29-1, the J call TRBJ1-1; D gene unclear. V was shortened by 2 bases and J by 5 bases, with 9 bases between the two germline ends. Per the germline V gene, CDR1 is SQVTM and CDR2 is ANQGSEA. The CDR3 length is 12 residues. CDR3 coding DNA: TGCAGCGTTGAACCCGGGAGAACTGAAGCTTTCTTT. It encodes CSVEPGRTEAFF.

There are a few counts of this clone. This chain connects TRBV7-2 to TRBJ1-5; 7 nucleotides agree with TRBD1. The ends lost 5 bases at V and 3 bases at J; junction bases unmatched: 4. Germline V lookup: CDR1 SGHTA, CDR2 FQGNSA. This CDR3 spans 14 amino acids. DNA of the CDR3: TGTGCCAGCAGCCCCGACAGGGCCAATCAGCCCCAGCATTTT. Residues: CASSPDRANQPQHF.

The DNA of the CDR3 is TGCGCCAGCAGCCAATCCGGGGTCCAAGGGCAGCCCCAGCATTTT. This codes for CASSQSGVQGQPQHF. V and J are TRBV5-1 and TRBJ1-5; no firm D call. CDR1 is SGHRS, CDR2 YFSETQ, per germline. Trimming removed 4 bases from V and 7 bases from J, with 18 bases in between. This CDR3 has 15 amino acids.

This clone was detected a few times. The CDR3 nucleotides are TGTGCCAGCAGCTTGGGGACAGGGGCTTCCTATGGCTACACCTTC. Translating gives CASSLGTGASYGYTF. V and J are TRBV7-2 and TRBJ1-2, with 10 bases matching TRBD1. With V trimmed by 3 bases and J by 4 bases, 5 bases remained unmatched. Per germline, CDR1 SGHTA and CDR2 FQGNSA. The CDR3 is made up of 15 amino acids.

The gene calls are TRBV2 and TRBJ2-3; D unclear. CDR1 is SNHLY and CDR2 is FYNNEI in the germline V gene. CDR3 length equals 11 residues. V lost 6 bases and J lost 3, with 4 bases in between. The CDR3 region is CASSSTDTQYF. Here the CDR3 DNA reads TGTGCCAGCAGCTCGACAGATACGCAGTATTTT.

V is TRBV28 and J is TRBJ1-5, with TRBD1 as a possible D gene (6 bases). The CDR3 length is 16 residues. The V gene lost 5 bases and the J gene lost 0 bases, with 14 bases spanning the gap. Germline V CDR1 and CDR2: MDHEN, SYDVKM. The CDR3, as DNA: TGTGCCAGCAGTGTGCTTGACAGGCTTAGCAATCAGCCCCAGCATTTT. Translation gives CASSVLDRLSNQPQHF. The complete variable domain, with remaining parts taken from reference TRBV28 and TRBJ1-5, reads DVKVTQSSRYLVKRTGEKVFLECVQDMDHENMFWYRQDPGLGLRLIYFSYDVKMKEKGDIPEGYSVSREKKERFSLILESASTNQTSMYLCASSVLDRLSNQPQHFGDGTRLSIL.

CDR3 region: CASTSLAGNEQFF. CDR3 nucleotide sequence: TGTGCCAGCACCTCCCTAGCGGGCAATGAGCAGTTCTTC. This chain uses TRBV12-3 or TRBV12-4 with TRBJ2-1, with TRBD2 matching over 8 bases. The CDR3 sequence is 13 residues long. The trim removed 7 bases at V and 6 bases at J, leaving 5 bases unmatched.

This rearrangement joins TRBV30 to TRBJ1-1; the match to TRBD1 covers 9 bases. Germline lookup yields CDR1 GTSNPN and CDR2 SVGIG (reference sequence). The length of the CDR3 is 13 residues. J was trimmed by 5 bases and V by 2 bases; bases with no gene match: 3. The CDR3 is CAWSTTGGTEAFF. The DNA of the CDR3 is TGTGCCTGGAGTACGACAGGGGGTACTGAAGCTTTCTTT.

The J gene is TRBJ1-1, the V gene TRBV24-1; D remains ambiguous. The CDR3 loop spans 13 amino acids. Germline CDR1 is KGHDR and CDR2 is SFDVKD. The ends were cut back, 4 bases at V and 4 bases at J, with 9 bases in the middle. The CDR3 here is CATSDPLGTEAFF. The CDR3 DNA follows: TGTGCCACCAGTGACCCCCTAGGCACTGAAGCTTTCTTT.

This clone turned up a few times. The chain carries TRBV3-1 (or the pseudogene TRBV3-2) and TRBJ1-4; 8 nucleotides line up with TRBD1. CDR1 is LGHDT and CDR2 is YNNKEL in the germline V gene (reference sequence). CDR3 size: 16 residues. V was clipped by 1 base and J by 8 bases; unmatched bases: 9. This CDR3 is CASSQVAGQGSEKLFF. The CDR3 coding sequence is TGTGCCAGCAGCCAAGTCGCTGGACAGGGCAGCGAAAAACTGTTTTTT.

This sequence joins TRBV4-1 and TRBJ2-3; TRBD2 aligns across 8 bases. The CDR3 sequence is 14 residues long. Germline V CDR1 and CDR2: MGHRA, YSYEKL. With V trimmed by 8 bases and J by 3 bases, 7 bases remained unmatched. The CDR3 reads CASAGREVTDTQYF. CDR3 nucleotide sequence: TGCGCCAGCGCGGGGCGGGAGGTGACAGATACGCAGTATTTT.

The chain employs TRBV19 and TRBJ2-4, with 7 bases matching TRBD2. Per germline, CDR1 LNHDA and CDR2 SQIVND (reference sequence). J gave up 6 bases and V 2 bases, and 4 bases lay outside the gene matches. The CDR3 has 14 amino acids. This chain's CDR3 is CASSISGTLNIQYF. CDR3 coding DNA: TGTGCCAGTAGTATAAGCGGGACGTTAAACATTCAGTACTTC.

J is TRBJ1-5 and V is TRBV24-1; D is undetermined. The CDR3 is made up of 15 amino acids. V gave up 4 bases and J gave up 4 bases, with 13 bases separating them. Germline loops: CDR1 KGHDR, CDR2 SFDVKD. In DNA form, the CDR3 reads TGTGCCACCAGTGAAACTGCCGAAAATAATCAGCCCCAGCATTTT. Protein: CATSETAENNQPQHF.

This clone was observed a few times. This chain connects TRBV12-5 to TRBJ2-1, with D perhaps matching TRBD2 (6 bases). The CDR3 spans 16 residues. The V gene's germline CDR1 is LGHNT and CDR2 FRNRAP. Trimming removed 0 bases from V and 15 bases from J, with 24 bases in between. The CDR3 region is CASGLVLGRVNTGGFF. CDR3 bases: TGTGCTAGTGGTTTGGTACTCGGCAGGGTTAACACCGGGGGGTTCTTC.